The 29 T cell receptor beta chains given below trace back to one sample, sequenced in a study of T cells in Graves' hyperthyroidism and ophthalmopathy. RNA transcripts gave rise to amplified TCR beta CDR3 regions. RT-PCR in the first round (using the HTBI primer set) targeted the TCR CDR3. Via MiXCR, TCRdb re-called the multiplex PCR reads, giving one row per CDR3 protein. The repertoire has over 150,000 distinct CDR3 sequences, about 18% of them found once; the top ten carry roughly 29%. Sequencing used blood. The receptors come from a woman in her fifties or sixties with Graves' hyperthyroidism.

This clonotype occurred many times. The junction departs from the called germline gene at one end, perhaps through a read error. This chain uses TRBV7-9 with TRBJ2-1; D remains unclear. Germline values: CDR1 SEHNR, CDR2 FQNEAQ (reference sequence). The CDR3 has 15 amino acids. CDR3 coding DNA: TGTGCCAGCAGCTTAGTAGGTAGGTCCTACAATGGGCAGTTCTTC. Protein product: CASSLVGRSYNGQFF.

Ten or more counts support this clonotype. The rearrangement links TRBV6-1 to TRBJ2-7; D gene unclear. V was clipped by 8 bases and J by 2 bases, with 10 bases between them. The germline V gene has CDR1 MNHNS and CDR2 SASEGT. This CDR3 is built from 12 residues. This chain's CDR3 is CASQDNAYEQYF. The CDR3 DNA sequence: TGTGCCAGCCAGGATAATGCCTACGAGCAGTACTTC.

V and J are TRBV7-9 and TRBJ2-3; TRBD2 matches 9 bases. V shed 5 bases, J shed 5 bases, and the junction held 5 bases outside the gene matches. Germline V gene lookup returns CDR1 SEHNR and CDR2 FQNEAQ (reference sequence). This CDR3 has 14 amino acids. The DNA of the CDR3 is TGTGCCAGCAGCCGCGGGGGGGGCGGAGATACGCAGTATTTT. The encoded protein is CASSRGGGGDTQYF. Supplemented by reference TRBV7-9 and TRBJ2-3, the full variable domain reads DTGVSQNPRHKITKRGQNVTFRCDPISEHNRLYWYRQTLGQGPEFLTYFQNEAQLEKSRLLSDRFSAERPKGSFSTLEIQRTEQGDSAMYLCASSRGGGGDTQYFGPGTRLTVL.

J is TRBJ2-3 and V is TRBV7-3, with 8 bases lining up with TRBD2. CDR1 SGHTA and CDR2 FQGTGA come from the germline V gene. The CDR3 loop spans 16 amino acids. V trimming: 2 bases; J trimming: 4 bases; junction bases outside the gene matches: 8. The CDR3 DNA sequence: TGTGCCAGCAGCTTAGCCGGGGGGGGGGTTGCAGATACGCAGTATTTT. Protein sequence: CASSLAGGGVADTQYF.

Ten or more counts support this clonotype. The CDR3 reads CASSSDSQGSEAFF. CDR3 DNA: TGTGCCAGCAGCTCGGACAGCCAGGGGAGTGAAGCTTTCTTT. The rearrangement uses TRBV11-3 and TRBJ1-1; D might be TRBD1 (6 bases). CDR1 is SGHNT, CDR2 YENEEA, per germline. V lost 4 bases and J 7 bases, leaving 16 bases between the germline ends. The CDR3 has 14 amino acids.

At least ten counts were recorded for this clonotype. The chain employs TRBV7-9 and TRBJ1-6, with D maybe TRBD1 (5 bases). The CDR3 loop spans 12 amino acids. Germline V lookup: CDR1 SEHNR, CDR2 FQNEAQ (reference sequence). The V end was cut by 6 bases, the J end by 9 bases, with 9 bases between. The CDR3 DNA reads TGTGCCAGCAGTCGGGGGATTTCACCCCTCCACTTT. Translation gives CASSRGISPLHF.

The chain combines TRBV28 with TRBJ2-7; the D is unclear. V was clipped by 2 bases and J by 0 bases, with 17 bases between them. The germline CDR1 and CDR2 sequences are MDHEN and SYDVKM. The CDR3 length is 17 residues. The CDR3 DNA reads TGTGCCAGCAGTTTAGATGGCGGAAAGGAGAGCTCCTACGAGCAGTACTTC. This codes for CASSLDGGKESSYEQYF.

This clonotype was picked up many times. V and J are TRBV27 and TRBJ1-2; no definite D call. Trimming stripped 2 bases from V and 0 bases from J, with 10 bases between. The CDR3 spans 15 residues. CDR1 MNHEY and CDR2 SMNVEV come from the germline V gene (reference sequence). For the CDR3, the DNA is TGTGCCAGCAGTTTAGCGGCCCCGTCTAACTATGGCTACACCTTC. Amino acid sequence: CASSLAAPSNYGYTF.

This clonotype occurred many times. V gene TRBV6-2 or TRBV6-3 combines with J gene TRBJ2-2; 7 bases match TRBD1. CDR3 length: 15 amino acids. Germline loops: CDR1 MNHEY, CDR2 SVGEGT. Losses at the gene ends were 7 bases for V and 0 bases for J; bases not matched to a gene: 5. The CDR3 DNA sequence: TGTGCCAGCACCCCCGGGACAGCGAACACCGGGGAGCTGTTTTTT. Its translation: CASTPGTANTGELFF.

The sample holds many counts of this clonotype. J is TRBJ1-5 and V is TRBV9; D may be TRBD1 (5 bases). V was pared by 2 bases and J by 1 base, with 10 bases between. The germline V gene has CDR1 SGDLS and CDR2 YYNGEE. The CDR3 contains 15 residues. Here the CDR3 DNA reads TGTGCCAGCAGCGTCGGGGGTCTCAGCAATCAGCCCCAGCATTTT. This codes for CASSVGGLSNQPQHF.

Only a few counts were recorded for this clonotype. CDR3 sequence (DNA): TGTGCCAGCTCATCAGGATTGACTAGCGGGGGGAACAATGAGCAGTTCTTC. This sequence encodes CASSSGLTSGGNNEQFF. The chain has TRBV18 and TRBJ2-1; 13 bases match TRBD2. This CDR3 comprises 17 residues. J was trimmed by 5 bases and V by 5 bases; bases with no gene match: 9. The germline V gene encodes CDR1 KGHSH and CDR2 LQKENI.

The chain links TRBV12-3 or TRBV12-4 to TRBJ2-5; possibly TRBD1 or TRBD2 for D (6 bases each). Trimming took off 1 base at V and 2 bases at J, with 14 bases between the two ends. The CDR3 length is 16 residues. CDR3 coding DNA: TGTGCCAGCAGTTTAGGTATGGGGGGCCGGCAAGAGACCCAGTACTTC. Encoded protein: CASSLGMGGRQETQYF.

This clonotype was counted only a few times. V is TRBV4-2 and J is TRBJ1-4, with D tentatively TRBD1 (6 bases). Germline V gene data show CDR1 as LGHNA and CDR2 as YNFKEQ. Trimming cost V 6 bases and J 1 base, with 15 bases left between them. The CDR3 runs 16 residues. The CDR3 DNA reads TGTGCCAGCAGAACCGGGGGGCAGGGAACTAATGAAAAACTGTTTTTT. The encoded protein is CASRTGGQGTNEKLFF.

This clonotype was detected many times. This chain connects TRBV12-3 or TRBV12-4 to TRBJ2-5; maybe TRBD2 (5 bases). The CDR3 runs 12 residues. The germline V and J ends were trimmed by 9 bases and 5 bases, with 13 bases remaining between them. CDR3 sequence reads: CASYTRGETQYF. The CDR3 bases are TGTGCCAGTTACACTCGAGGGGAGACCCAGTACTTC.

V gene TRBV7-9 combines with J gene TRBJ2-4, with D unclear. CDR3 length: 14 residues. Trimming pared 3 bases from V and 0 bases from J, leaving 6 bases between. CDR1 and CDR2 from the germline V gene are SEHNR and FQNEAQ (reference sequence). CDR3 coding DNA: TGTGCCAGCAGCTTTCTGTTAGCCAAAAACATTCAGTACTTC. Amino acids: CASSFLLAKNIQYF.

This clonotype occurred a few times. The gene calls are TRBV18 and TRBJ1-3; TRBD1 agrees at 11 bases. Germline-derived CDR1 and CDR2 are KGHSH and LQKENI. The CDR3 is 16 residues long. After removal of 6 bases from V and 4 bases from J, the junction contained 8 bases not matched to a gene. CDR3 sequence reads: CASSPGQGAVGNTIYF. The CDR3 region has the DNA TGTGCCAGCTCTCCTGGACAGGGGGCGGTCGGAAACACCATATATTTT.

In its sample, this clonotype was seen many times. The J gene is TRBJ1-1, the V gene TRBV12-3 or TRBV12-4; no reliable D call. The length of the CDR3 is 16 residues. The V end lost 7 bases, the J end lost 5 bases, and 23 bases lay between the germline ends. CDR3 protein: CASNNLLGTGRTEAFF. The CDR3 bases are TGTGCCAGCAATAACCTCCTGGGCACCGGGAGGACTGAAGCTTTCTTT.

This clonotype was detected ten times or more. The V call is TRBV28, the J call TRBJ2-3; 15 nucleotides align to TRBD2. Germline V gene data show CDR1 as MDHEN and CDR2 as SYDVKM. With V trimmed by 6 bases and J by 5 bases, 3 bases remained unmatched. The CDR3 is 15 residues long. The CDR3, as DNA: TGTGCCAGCAGCTGGACTAGCGGGGGGGGAGATACGCAGTATTTT. Amino acid sequence: CASSWTSGGGDTQYF. The complete variable domain, with remaining parts taken from reference TRBV28 and TRBJ2-3, reads DVKVTQSSRYLVKRTGEKVFLECVQDMDHENMFWYRQDPGLGLRLIYFSYDVKMKEKGDIPEGYSVSREKKERFSLILESASTNQTSMYLCASSWTSGGGDTQYFGPGTRLTVL.

This clonotype was counted many times. The rearrangement uses TRBV29-1 and TRBJ2-7; D not certain. The length of the CDR3 is 15 residues. The ends were cut back, 7 bases at V and 0 bases at J, with 19 bases in the middle. Germline V gives CDR1 SQVTM, CDR2 ANQGSEA. CDR3 DNA sequence: TGCAGCGCCATGACTCATCCGGGCAGCTCCTACGAGCAGTACTTC. It translates to CSAMTHPGSSYEQYF.

This clonotype came up a few times. One base away lies a much larger clone, so this may be a sequencing read error. The chain joins TRBV28 to TRBJ1-6, with D hard to call. The CDR3 is made up of 15 amino acids. V was clipped by 2 bases and J by 3 bases, with 8 bases between them. The germline CDR1 and CDR2 sequences are MDHEN and SYDVKM. In DNA, the CDR3 is TGTGCCAGCAGTTTAAGGGCAGGCTATAATTCACCCCTCCACTTT. Translated: CASSLRAGYNSPLHF.

The V call is TRBV3-1, the J call TRBJ2-1, with TRBD2 identical over 10 bases. J was trimmed by 7 bases and V by 4 bases; bases with no gene match: 16. Germline-derived CDR1 and CDR2 are LGHDT and YNNKEL (reference sequence). There are 18 residues in the CDR3. The CDR3 reads CASSPEAGGPGLLNEQFF. Written as DNA, the CDR3 is TGTGCCAGCAGCCCAGAAGCGGGAGGGCCGGGTTTGCTGAATGAGCAGTTCTTC.

Concerning this clonotype itself: The junction does not match germline at one end; this may be a read error. This chain links TRBV12-3 or TRBV12-4 with TRBJ2-2; D ambiguous. The CDR3 sequence is 11 residues long. For the CDR3, the DNA is TGTACCAGCAGTTTAGGAGTGGAGCTGTTTTTT. This sequence encodes CTSSLGVELFF.

This clonotype was observed many times. V and J are TRBV20-1 and TRBJ1-1; D is undetermined. Trimming shortened V by 0 bases and J by 5 bases, and 13 bases separated the two germline ends. The CDR3 is 14 residues long. Germline V gene sequence: CDR1 DFQATT, CDR2 SNEGSKA (reference sequence). The CDR3 nucleotides read TGCAGTGCTAGAGAAGGAGCGGATGTGACTGAAGCTTTCTTT. It translates to CSAREGADVTEAFF.

The chain employs TRBV11-2 and TRBJ2-7; 8 nucleotides line up with TRBD1. Germline V gene lookup returns CDR1 SGHAT and CDR2 FQNNGV. The J segment lost 6 bases and the V segment lost 4 bases, leaving 11 bases of the junction unmatched. The CDR3 loop spans 15 amino acids. CDR3 in DNA: TGTGCCAGCAGCTCTGGGGGGACAGGAGCGTCCGAGCAGTACTTC. It translates to CASSSGGTGASEQYF.

This clonotype was counted at least ten times. The chain has TRBV5-1 and TRBJ1-4; the D is unclear. This CDR3 has 15 amino acids. Trimming stripped 4 bases from V and 4 bases from J, with 14 bases between. Germline lookup yields CDR1 SGHRS and CDR2 YFSETQ. CDR3 protein: CASSIAGMLNEKLFF. The CDR3 nucleotides read TGCGCCAGCAGCATCGCTGGGATGCTTAATGAAAAACTGTTTTTT.

This clonotype has at least ten counts. The chain carries TRBV6-1 and TRBJ1-3; D gene uncertain. Between the trimmed V and J ends, which lost 2 bases and 0 bases, there was a span of 11 bases. The CDR3 covers 16 residues. Germline V gene sequence: CDR1 MNHNS, CDR2 SASEGT. CDR3 in amino acids: CASSEIDGSSGNTIYF. The CDR3 DNA reads TGTGCCAGCAGTGAAATAGACGGCAGCTCTGGAAACACCATATATTTT.

This clonotype was counted at least ten times. The chain recombines TRBV6-1 with TRBJ1-5; TRBD1 aligns across 7 bases. Germline values: CDR1 MNHNS, CDR2 SASEGT. With 10 bases clipped from V and 1 base from J, the junction kept 7 bases outside the gene matches. CDR3 length: 14 residues. The CDR3: CATARDSSNQPQHF. CDR3 in DNA: TGTGCCACCGCTCGGGACAGCAGCAATCAGCCCCAGCATTTT.

The rearrangement joins TRBV5-1 to TRBJ2-3, with 12 bases aligning to TRBD2. From germline, CDR1 is SGHRS and CDR2 YFSETQ. J gave up 5 bases and V 1 base, and 8 bases lay outside the gene matches. The CDR3 spans 17 residues. CDR3 residues: CASSLWASGRAEDTQYF. CDR3 nucleotide sequence: TGCGCCAGCAGCTTGTGGGCTAGCGGGAGGGCCGAAGATACGCAGTATTTT.

This clonotype came up many times. V is TRBV7-8 and J is TRBJ2-1; TRBD1 matches at 10 bases. Trimming removed 6 bases from V and 2 bases from J; junction bases left unmatched: 4. The V gene's germline CDR1 is SGHVS and CDR2 FQNEAQ. This CDR3 spans 15 amino acids. Here the CDR3 DNA reads TGTGCCAGCAGAAGGGACAGGGGACCCTACAATGAGCAGTTCTTC. Its protein is CASRRDRGPYNEQFF.